The next 5 T cell receptor beta chains were all read from a single sample in a study of T-cell memory formation after mild COVID-19. Using its own MiXCR run on the 5' RACE reads, TCRdb lists one record per CDR3 protein. The sample has some 340,000 distinct CDR3 sequences; roughly 13% are singletons. Sequencing was done on a sample of PBMCs or a T cell subset sorted from them (not recorded which). The receptors were sampled from a man younger than 30 who had mild COVID-19 (a few samples of this study predate the infection). Cell type and time point are not known.

The chain combines TRBV12-5 with TRBJ1-1; the D gene is possibly TRBD1 (6 bases). The V end was cut by 0 bases, the J end by 4 bases, with 9 bases between. CDR1 LGHNT and CDR2 FRNRAP come from the germline V gene. This CDR3 comprises 14 residues. CDR3 sequence (DNA): TGTGCTAGTGGTTTGGTATTGGGGGCCACTGAAGCTTTCTTT. This translates into CASGLVLGATEAFF.

J is TRBJ1-2 and V is TRBV4-3; D perhaps matches TRBD1 (5 bases). Germline V gene lookup returns CDR1 LGHNA and CDR2 YSLEER. Trimming cost V 0 bases and J 4 bases, with 12 bases left between them. The CDR3 is made up of 15 amino acids. CDR3 nucleotide sequence: TGCGCCAGCAGCCAAGATCGAGCGACAGTCTATGGCTACACCTTC. It encodes CASSQDRATVYGYTF.

V and J are TRBV7-9 and TRBJ1-6, with unresolved D. CDR1 and CDR2 (germline): SEHNR, FQNEAQ (reference sequence). V was cut by 10 bases and J by 7 bases, with 11 bases left in between. The CDR3 length is 12 residues. CDR3 loop: CAIPRQNSPLHF. CDR3 DNA: TGTGCCATCCCCAGACAAAATTCACCCCTCCACTTT.

The chain employs TRBV6-1 and TRBJ2-2, with D perhaps given as TRBD1 or TRBD2 (5 bases each). V shed 6 bases and J shed 4 bases, with 18 bases lying between them. The germline CDR1 and CDR2 sequences are MNHNS and SASEGT. The CDR3 runs to 16 residues. Here the CDR3 DNA reads TGTGCCAGCAGGGGCCGGGACGTCTTCGGCACCGGGGAGCTGTTTTTT. Protein product: CASRGRDVFGTGELFF.

This clonotype showed up just a few times. J is TRBJ2-2 and V is TRBV7-3; 9 bases are a match to TRBD1. V shed 5 bases and J 0 bases; nucleotides not matched to a gene: 4. This CDR3 region has 16 residues. Per germline, CDR1 SGHTA and CDR2 FQGTGA. CDR3 amino acids: CASSPTGGANTGELFF. The CDR3 nucleotides are TGTGCCAGCAGCCCCACAGGGGGCGCGAACACCGGGGAGCTGTTTTTT.